This T cell receptor (beta chain) is from a study of cytomegalovirus exposure and HLA in healthy donors. Turning to the study itself: Around 83% of some 390 genotyped donors fell in the Caucasian-associated ancestry cluster. Study outcomes and limitations: In a later analysis, V- and J-gene trimming of beta chains associated with a DCLRE1C missense variant, replicated independently.

With regard to this clone: Its antigen is unknown.

Germline V CDR1 and CDR2: SNHLY, FYNNEI. V gave up 3 bases and J gave up 3 bases, with 5 bases separating them. The CDR3 runs to 12 residues. Primers included in the PCR were 60 Vbeta and 13 Jbeta primers. Clones were read by immunoSEQ multiplex PCR, and TCRdb kept only the in-frame ones, dropping some. The sample yields about 160,000 clones, nearly 80% seen once. The TCR was taken from a woman in her forties or fifties in good health and CMV-seropositive. Sequencing was done on a sample of PBMCs. The chain uses TRBV2 and TRBJ1-2, with D unclear. For the CDR3, the DNA is TGTGCCAGCAGTGACGTCTACTATGGCTACACCTTC. It specifies CASSDVYYGYTF.